Following are 29 T cell receptor beta chains from one sample sequenced in a study of blood T cell repertoires in COVID-19. Assay used: immunoSEQ multiplex PCR; TCRdb lists only in-frame clones, some missing. The top ten hold more than 10% of the sample, which has about 130,000 clones, roughly 81% seen once. The material sequenced was peripheral blood. The receptors were gathered from a human donor in a cohort sampled during active COVID-19.

The chain recombines TRBV5-1 with TRBJ1-2; D ambiguous. The CDR3 covers 14 residues. The ends were cut back, 2 bases at V and 3 bases at J, with 11 bases in the middle. Germline assignment: CDR1 SGHRS and CDR2 YFSETQ. CDR3 sequence (DNA): TGCGCCAGCAGCTTTTCCGCGACTTACTATGGCTACACCTTC. This encodes CASSFSATYYGYTF. The entire variable domain, with the rest obtained from reference TRBV5-1 and TRBJ1-2, is as follows: KAGVTQTPRYLIKTRGQQVTLSCSPISGHRSVSWYQQTPGQGLQFLFEYFSETQRNKGNFPGRFSGRQFSNSRSEMNVSTLELGDSALYLCASSFSATYYGYTFGSGTRLTVV.

This clone showed up just a few times. The sample holds other DNA sequences that translate to the same CDR3. The chain carries TRBV30 and TRBJ1-6; a weak D match, TRBD1 (6 bases). The CDR3 is 15 residues long. Trimming removed 2 bases from V and 3 bases from J, with 11 bases in between. Germline lookup yields CDR1 GTSNPN and CDR2 SVGIG (reference sequence). CDR3 sequence: CAWSPMTGYNSPLHF. Here the CDR3 DNA reads TGTGCCTGGAGTCCTATGACAGGCTATAATTCACCCCTCCACTTT.

About this clone: This CDR3 is also generated by other DNA sequences in the sample. The CDR3 DNA is TGCGCCCGGCAGCGGGGGGGCGGGGAGACCCAGTACTTC. Its protein is CARQRGGGETQYF. The chain uses TRBV5-1 and TRBJ2-5; 10 bases align to TRBD2. The V and J ends lost 10 bases and 5 bases, in that order; junction bases with no gene match: 8. CDR1 is SGHRS, CDR2 YFSETQ, per germline. This CDR3 comprises 13 residues.

This clone was found a few times. The CDR3 region has the DNA TGTGCCATCAGTGACAGGGGCTACGAGCAGTACTTC. Amino acid sequence: CAISDRGYEQYF. This chain connects TRBV10-3 to TRBJ2-7, with D perhaps matching TRBD1 (6 bases). V lost 3 bases and J lost 3, with 6 bases in between. Germline-derived CDR1 and CDR2 are ENHRY and SYGVKD. The CDR3 consists of 12 residues.

This sequence joins TRBV3-1 (or the pseudogene TRBV3-2) and TRBJ1-1; D gene uncertain. Germline CDR1 reads LGHDT; CDR2 reads YNNKEL (reference sequence). The germline V and J ends were trimmed by 2 bases and 3 bases, with 13 bases remaining between them. The length of the CDR3 is 15 residues. The CDR3 loop is CASSQSGSKYTEAFF. DNA of the CDR3: TGTGCCAGCAGCCAAAGCGGCAGTAAGTACACTGAAGCTTTCTTT.

This chain joins TRBV6-5 and TRBJ1-1; 7 positions agree with TRBD1. Germline trimming cut 5 bases from V and 5 bases from J; bases unmatched to any gene: 5. The V gene's germline CDR1 is MNHEY and CDR2 SVGAGI. The CDR3 has 13 amino acids. The CDR3 DNA follows: TGTGCCAGCAGTATAACAGGGGAGACTGAAGCTTTCTTT. Protein sequence: CASSITGETEAFF.

This chain links TRBV12-3 or TRBV12-4 with TRBJ2-3; TRBD2 matches at 7 bases. The CDR3 sequence is 13 residues long. V trimming: 8 bases; J trimming: 7 bases; junction bases outside the gene matches: 9. The CDR3 loop reads CASRGGGSNTQYF. The CDR3 DNA reads TGTGCCAGCCGGGGCGGGGGATCGAATACGCAGTATTTT.

The CDR3 DNA sequence: TGTGCCAGCAGCTTACGGGACACACTCGTAGGCACTGAAGCTTTCTTT. This sequence encodes CASSLRDTLVGTEAFF. The chain combines TRBV7-6 with TRBJ1-1, with D maybe TRBD1 (6 bases). Per germline, CDR1 SGHVS and CDR2 FNYEAQ. This CDR3 contains 16 residues. With 2 bases removed from V and 4 bases from J, the gap between germline ends came to 17 bases.

The gene calls are TRBV18 and TRBJ1-1; TRBD1 is a possible D gene (5 bases). Between the trimmed V and J ends, which lost 0 bases and 7 bases, there was a span of 15 bases. Per the germline V gene, CDR1 is KGHSH and CDR2 is LQKENI. The length of the CDR3 is 15 residues. CDR3 DNA sequence: TGTGCCAGCTCACCACCGGGCAGGGCGGAGAGTGAAGCTTTCTTT. Its translation: CASSPPGRAESEAFF.

This clone was recorded a few times. This chain links TRBV7-3 with TRBJ1-5; tentatively, D is TRBD1 (6 bases). CDR1 is SGHTA, CDR2 FQGTGA, per germline. Trimming cost V 0 bases and J 6 bases, with 6 bases left between them. CDR3 length: 13 amino acids. This CDR3 is CASSLTRGQPQHF. In DNA, the CDR3 is TGTGCCAGCAGCTTAACCAGGGGTCAGCCCCAGCATTTT.

The V call is TRBV30, the J call TRBJ1-5, with TRBD1 as a possible D gene (6 bases). Trimming took 3 bases from V and 2 from J, leaving 14 bases between them. The CDR3 consists of 15 residues. CDR1 is GTSNPN, CDR2 SVGIG, per germline (reference sequence). CDR3 in amino acids: CAWRRGGAGNQPQHF. CDR3 DNA sequence: TGTGCCTGGAGAAGGGGGGGCGCGGGCAATCAGCCCCAGCATTTT.

This chain connects TRBV7-2 to TRBJ1-4; TRBD1 agrees at 9 bases. The trim removed 4 bases at V and 5 bases at J, leaving 8 bases unmatched. The germline gives CDR1 SGHTA, CDR2 FQGNSA. CDR3 length equals 16 residues. The CDR3 reads CASSSGTGLRNEKLFF. The CDR3 bases are TGTGCCAGCAGCTCCGGGACAGGGTTGAGGAATGAAAAACTGTTTTTT. The full variable domain, in which reference TRBV7-2 and TRBJ1-4 provide the parts outside the CDR3, is GAGVSQSPSNKVTEKGKDVELRCDPISGHTALYWYRQSLGQGLEFLIYFQGNSAPDKSGLPSDRFSAERTGGSVSTLTIQRTQQEDSAVYLCASSSGTGLRNEKLFFGSGTQLSVL.

The chain uses TRBV30 and TRBJ1-6; D perhaps matches TRBD1 (6 bases). Looked up from germline, CDR1 is GTSNPN and CDR2 is SVGIG (reference sequence). Trimming left V 5 bases short and J 7 bases short, with 15 bases between. The CDR3 totals 14 residues. The CDR3 DNA reads TGTGCCTGGGGGCGCGGGGGCGGAAATTCACCCCTCCACTTT. Translated: CAWGRGGGNSPLHF.

The J gene is TRBJ1-6, the V gene TRBV27; D may be TRBD1 (5 bases). V lost 6 bases and J 9 bases, leaving 24 bases between the germline ends. The V gene's germline CDR1 is MNHEY and CDR2 SMNVEV (reference sequence). This CDR3 is 17 amino acids long. This chain's CDR3 is CASRTLHGTGLSSPLHF. CDR3 nucleotide sequence: TGTGCCAGCAGAACCTTACACGGGACGGGACTCTCTTCACCCCTCCACTTT.

The chain recombines TRBV24-1 with TRBJ1-5; D might be TRBD1 (5 bases). CDR1 and CDR2 from the germline V gene are KGHDR and SFDVKD. CDR3 size: 13 residues. V lost 3 bases to trimming and J lost 11 bases, with 13 bases between them. The CDR3 sequence: CATSDVDGTAQHF. In nucleotides, the CDR3 is TGTGCCACCAGTGATGTTGACGGGACTGCCCAGCATTTT.

This sequence joins TRBV12-5 and TRBJ2-1; 9 bases match TRBD1. Germline values: CDR1 LGHNT, CDR2 FRNRAP. CDR3 length equals 14 residues. Trimming cost V 5 bases and J 8 bases; bases outside gene matches: 7. The CDR3: CASGTGGANHEQFF. The CDR3 DNA reads TGTGCTAGTGGTACAGGGGGCGCTAACCATGAGCAGTTCTTC. Combining the CDR3 with reference TRBV12-5 and TRBJ2-1 gives the whole variable domain DARVTQTPRHKVTEMGQEVTMRCQPILGHNTVFWYRQTMMQGLELLAYFRNRAPLDDSGMPKDRFSAEMPDATLATLKIQPSEPRDSAVYFCASGTGGANHEQFFGPGTRLTVL.

The chain joins TRBV11-3 to TRBJ2-3; maybe TRBD2 (6 bases). The length of the CDR3 is 15 residues. Germline CDR1 and CDR2: SGHNT and YENEEA. Between the trimmed V and J ends, which lost 4 bases and 2 bases, there was a span of 13 bases. The CDR3 is CASSSEGRATDTQYF. CDR3 bases: TGTGCCAGCAGCTCGGAGGGACGGGCCACAGATACGCAGTATTTT.

The gene calls are TRBV15 and TRBJ2-2; unclear D gene. The CDR3 extends over 12 amino acids. V gave up 4 bases and J gave up 6 bases, with 6 bases separating them. Germline lookup yields CDR1 LNHNV and CDR2 YYDKDF (reference sequence). The CDR3 protein is CATSTRSGELFF. CDR3 DNA sequence: TGTGCCACCAGCACCAGGTCCGGGGAGCTGTTTTTT.

V and J are TRBV3-1 (or the pseudogene TRBV3-2) and TRBJ1-5; 9 bases line up with TRBD1. The CDR3 has 17 residues. Trimming cost V 3 bases and J 2 bases; bases outside gene matches: 8. Germline lookup yields CDR1 LGHDT and CDR2 YNNKEL (reference sequence). The CDR3 reads CASSQGQGGRGNQPQHF. CDR3 in DNA: TGTGCCAGCAGCCAGGGACAGGGTGGGAGGGGCAATCAGCCCCAGCATTTT.

This chain uses TRBV18 with TRBJ2-3; 10 nucleotides align to TRBD2. The germline V gene encodes CDR1 KGHSH and CDR2 LQKENI. The CDR3 has 17 amino acids. V shed 0 bases, J shed 4 bases, and the junction held 7 bases outside the gene matches. This chain's CDR3 is CASSPPVSGGWSDTQYF. The CDR3 DNA sequence: TGTGCCAGCTCACCACCGGTTAGCGGGGGGTGGTCAGATACGCAGTATTTT.

This chain joins TRBV19 and TRBJ1-1; 9 bases line up with TRBD1. Germline lookup yields CDR1 LNHDA and CDR2 SQIVND (reference sequence). The CDR3 runs to 16 residues. Unmatched junction bases numbered 16, after V lost 10 bases and J lost 4 bases. The CDR3: CATDRGTGPLGTEAFF. The CDR3 DNA reads as TGTGCCACCGACAGGGGGACAGGGCCCTTGGGCACTGAAGCTTTCTTT.

The chain is built from TRBV6-5 and TRBJ1-2; weak D call: TRBD1 (5 bases). V lost 6 bases to trimming and J lost 8 bases, with 16 bases between them. The CDR3 extends over 13 amino acids. CDR1 MNHEY and CDR2 SVGAGI come from the germline V gene. CDR3: CASRPRGESGYTF. Here the CDR3 DNA reads TGTGCCAGCAGACCCCGGGGGGAAAGCGGCTACACCTTC.

The J gene is TRBJ2-5, the V gene TRBV5-3; a possible D gene is TRBD1 (6 bases). TRBV5-3 is assigned to the ORF class and has an uncertain function. V was cut by 4 bases and J by 4 bases, with 29 bases left in between. The length of the CDR3 is 19 residues. CDR3 residues: CARSLTGKTGEWVRETQYF. The DNA of the CDR3 is TGTGCCAGAAGCCTCACAGGGAAGACGGGCGAATGGGTCCGAGAGACCCAGTACTTC.

This clone was seen only once. J is TRBJ1-4 and V is TRBV27, with a possible D match to TRBD1 (5 bases). Trimming removed 4 bases from V and 16 bases from J, with 19 bases in between. Germline-derived CDR1 and CDR2 are MNHEY and SMNVEV (reference sequence). The CDR3 consists of 13 residues. Here the CDR3 reads CASSYQRDSKRFF. The CDR3 coding sequence is TGTGCCAGCAGTTACCAGAGGGACTCCAAGAGGTTTTTT.

The chain is built from TRBV11-3 and TRBJ2-1; 7 bases line up with TRBD2. The germline CDR1 and CDR2 sequences are SGHNT and YENEEA. The trim removed 5 bases at V and 3 bases at J, leaving 4 bases unmatched. The CDR3 sequence is 14 residues long. Written as DNA, the CDR3 is TGTGCCAGCAGCCATCCGGGGGGCTACAATGAGCAGTTCTTC. Translation gives CASSHPGGYNEQFF. The complete variable domain, with remaining parts taken from reference TRBV11-3 and TRBJ2-1, reads EAGVVQSPRYKIIEKKQPVAFWCNPISGHNTLYWYLQNLGQGPELLIRYENEEAVDDSQLPKDRFSAERLKGVDSTLKIQPAELGDSAVYLCASSHPGGYNEQFFGPGTRLTVL.

The chain employs TRBV6-5 and TRBJ2-1; 8 bases match TRBD2. Trimming at V came to 10 bases and at J to 6 bases, leaving 8 bases not matched to a gene. Germline values: CDR1 MNHEY, CDR2 SVGAGI. The CDR3 spans 13 residues. CDR3 protein: CATRPGGLNEQFF. CDR3 coding DNA: TGTGCCACGAGGCCGGGGGGGCTCAATGAGCAGTTCTTC.

The V call is TRBV3-1 (or the pseudogene TRBV3-2), the J call TRBJ2-5; 8 bases align to TRBD2. Trimming cost V 4 bases and J 5 bases; bases outside gene matches: 3. The CDR3 covers 13 residues. Germline CDR1 reads LGHDT; CDR2 reads YNNKEL (reference sequence). CDR3 loop: CASSRGTRETQYF. As DNA, the CDR3 is TGTGCCAGCAGCCGCGGGACTAGGGAGACCCAGTACTTC.

J is TRBJ1-4 and V is TRBV10-3; 11 bases are a match to TRBD1. Germline V CDR1 and CDR2: ENHRY, SYGVKD. Trimming at V came to 4 bases and at J to 0 bases, leaving 1 base not matched to a gene. This CDR3 is 16 amino acids long. CDR3: CAISAGQGATNEKLFF. The CDR3 region has the DNA TGTGCCATCAGTGCGGGACAGGGGGCAACTAATGAAAAACTGTTTTTT.

This clone has just a few counts. The CDR3 DNA is TGCGCCAGCAGCCCGGACAGGGGTAACACTGAAGCTTTCTTT. Protein: CASSPDRGNTEAFF. The V and J genes are TRBV5-1 and TRBJ1-1; TRBD1 agrees at 9 bases. V lost 4 bases to trimming and J lost 2 bases; unmatched junction nucleotides: 3. The CDR3 runs 14 residues. CDR1 SGHRS and CDR2 YFSETQ come from the germline V gene.